The rows below give T cell receptor beta chains drawn from one sample of a study of cytomegalovirus exposure and HLA in healthy donors. Sequenced by immunoSEQ multiplex PCR; TCRdb stores in-frame clones only, minus some. The data hold 130,000 to 150,000 clones, with approximately 78% observed a single time. What was sequenced was PBMCs. The receptors were sampled from a man aged 35-49 years in good health and CMV-seropositive. CDR3s include the opening cysteine and the closing phenylalanine or tryptophan. The D gene is left open where the match is weak. Part of the rows lack a size; the others show once, few, many or a class for expanded clones.

j_gene: TRBJ2-3; len: 15; d_gene: -; v_gene: TRBV7-2; abundance: -; CDR3aa: CASSPQGGNTDTQYF; CDR3nt: TGTGCCAGCAGCCCCCAGGGGGGCAACACAGATACGCAGTATTTT
j_gene: TRBJ2-3; len: 15; d_gene: TRBD2; v_gene: TRBV10-2; abundance: -; CDR3aa: CASSEGLASTDTQYF; CDR3nt: TGCGCCAGCAGTGAGGGACTAGCGTCCACAGATACGCAGTATTTT
j_gene: TRBJ1-2; len: 13; d_gene: -; v_gene: TRBV19; abundance: -; CDR3aa: CASHGGAEWGYTF; CDR3nt: TGTGCCTCGCACGGGGGAGCGGAGTGGGGCTACACCTTC
j_gene: TRBJ2-5; len: 15; d_gene: TRBD2; v_gene: TRBV15; abundance: -; CDR3aa: CATSTQTSRQETQYF; CDR3nt: TGTGCCACCAGCACGCAGACTAGCCGGCAAGAGACCCAGTACTTC
j_gene: TRBJ2-6; len: 16; d_gene: -; v_gene: TRBV19; abundance: -; CDR3aa: CASSITGVSGANVLTF; CDR3nt: TGTGCCAGTAGTATTACGGGGGTATCTGGGGCCAACGTCCTGACTTTC
j_gene: TRBJ1-5; len: 14; d_gene: -; v_gene: TRBV7-8; abundance: -; CDR3aa: CASSLVRRGQPQHF; CDR3nt: TGTGCCAGCAGCTTAGTTCGACGGGGACAGCCCCAGCATTTT
j_gene: TRBJ2-2; len: 16; d_gene: -; v_gene: TRBV28; abundance: -; CDR3aa: CASSGGGFANTGELFF; CDR3nt: TGTGCCAGCAGTGGAGGTGGTTTCGCGAACACCGGGGAGCTGTTTTTT
j_gene: TRBJ2-2; len: 15; d_gene: TRBD2; v_gene: TRBV7-2; abundance: -; CDR3aa: CASRQLAVNTGELFF; CDR3nt: TGTGCCAGCAGACAACTAGCGGTGAACACCGGGGAGCTGTTTTTT
j_gene: TRBJ2-7; len: 17; d_gene: TRBD2; v_gene: TRBV5-4; abundance: -; CDR3aa: CASSLEREGGRTYEQYF; CDR3nt: TGTGCCAGCAGCTTGGAGCGGGAGGGAGGTAGGACCTACGAGCAATACTTC
j_gene: TRBJ2-1; len: 15; d_gene: TRBD2; v_gene: TRBV6-1; abundance: -; CDR3aa: CASSEVGTSGSNEFF; CDR3nt: TGTGCCAGCAGTGAAGTCGGGACTAGCGGGAGTAATGAGTTCTTC
j_gene: TRBJ2-1; len: 19; d_gene: TRBD2; v_gene: TRBV7-9; abundance: -; CDR3aa: CASSPQTSGFFSSYNEQFF; CDR3nt: TGTGCCAGCAGCCCCCAGACTAGCGGTTTTTTCAGCTCCTACAATGAGCAGTTCTTC
j_gene: TRBJ1-1; len: 13; d_gene: TRBD1; v_gene: TRBV9; abundance: -; CDR3aa: CASSAETGPQAFF; CDR3nt: TGTGCCAGCAGCGCAGAGACAGGGCCACAAGCTTTCTTT
j_gene: TRBJ1-2; len: 15; d_gene: TRBD1; v_gene: TRBV7-8; abundance: -; CDR3aa: CASSKGTGVGKGYTF; CDR3nt: TGTGCCAGCAGCAAGGGGACAGGGGTGGGAAAAGGCTACACCTTC
j_gene: TRBJ1-2; len: 15; d_gene: TRBD1; v_gene: TRBV5-6; abundance: once; CDR3aa: CASSLEGPTGGGYTF; CDR3nt: TGTGCCAGCAGCTTGGAAGGGCCGACAGGGGGCGGCTACACCTTC
j_gene: TRBJ2-2; len: 15; d_gene: TRBD1; v_gene: TRBV5-4; abundance: -; CDR3aa: CASSKGQGVTGELFF; CDR3nt: TGTGCCAGCAGCAAGGGACAGGGCGTCACCGGGGAGCTGTTTTTT
j_gene: TRBJ2-7; len: 12; d_gene: -; v_gene: TRBV7-9; abundance: -; CDR3aa: CASSLSLYEQYF; CDR3nt: TGTGCCAGCAGCTTAAGCCTTTACGAGCAGTACTTC
j_gene: TRBJ2-7; len: 14; d_gene: -; v_gene: TRBV4-1; abundance: -; CDR3aa: CASSPRAGFREQYF; CDR3nt: TGCGCCAGCAGCCCCCGAGCGGGCTTCCGCGAGCAGTACTTC
j_gene: TRBJ1-2; len: 14; d_gene: TRBD1; v_gene: TRBV6-1; abundance: -; CDR3aa: CASSDRDRDNGYTF; CDR3nt: TGTGCCAGCAGTGACCGGGACAGGGATAATGGCTACACCTTC
j_gene: TRBJ2-5; len: 16; d_gene: -; v_gene: TRBV4-2; abundance: few; CDR3aa: CASSQVSSGTGETQYF; CDR3nt: TGTGCCAGCAGCCAAGTGAGTAGCGGAACCGGGGAGACCCAGTACTTC
j_gene: TRBJ2-2; len: 14; d_gene: TRBD2; v_gene: TRBV27; abundance: -; CDR3aa: CASIAGGYTGELFF; CDR3nt: TGTGCCAGCATTGCGGGAGGATATACCGGGGAGCTGTTTTTT
j_gene: TRBJ2-5; len: 14; d_gene: -; v_gene: TRBV6-6; abundance: -; CDR3aa: CASSDPGGEETQYF; CDR3nt: TGTGCCAGCAGCGACCCCGGGGGAGAAGAGACCCAGTACTTC
j_gene: TRBJ1-5; len: 12; d_gene: -; v_gene: TRBV30; abundance: -; CDR3aa: CAWSVDTQPQHF; CDR3nt: TGTGCCTGGAGTGTTGACACCCAGCCCCAGCATTTT
j_gene: TRBJ1-4; len: 16; d_gene: TRBD1; v_gene: TRBV11-2; abundance: -; CDR3aa: CASTFGQGVINEKLFF; CDR3nt: TGTGCCAGCACCTTTGGCCAGGGGGTTATTAATGAAAAACTGTTTTTT
j_gene: TRBJ2-7; len: 17; d_gene: TRBD2; v_gene: TRBV5-1; abundance: -; CDR3aa: CASSLGTTGTSVSEQYF; CDR3nt: TGCGCCAGCAGCTTAGGAACGACCGGGACTAGCGTTTCCGAGCAGTACTTC
j_gene: TRBJ1-1; len: 13; d_gene: -; v_gene: TRBV19; abundance: -; CDR3aa: CASSQSRNTEAFF; CDR3nt: TGTGCCAGTAGTCAATCCAGGAACACTGAAGCTTTCTTT
j_gene: TRBJ2-3; len: 17; d_gene: TRBD2; v_gene: TRBV11-3; abundance: -; CDR3aa: CASSLIGTSGMTDTQYF; CDR3nt: TGTGCCAGCAGCTTGATAGGGACTAGCGGGATGACAGATACGCAGTATTTT
j_gene: TRBJ1-5; len: 16; d_gene: TRBD1; v_gene: TRBV18; abundance: -; CDR3aa: CASSPPTGGIDQPQHF; CDR3nt: TGTGCCAGCTCACCGCCGACAGGGGGAATTGATCAGCCCCAGCATTTT
j_gene: TRBJ2-1; len: 16; d_gene: TRBD2; v_gene: TRBV29-1; abundance: -; CDR3aa: CSSLRTSGGSYNEQFF; CDR3nt: TGCAGCTCCCTTCGGACTAGCGGGGGGTCCTACAATGAGCAGTTCTTC
j_gene: TRBJ2-1; len: 15; d_gene: TRBD2; v_gene: TRBV7-2; abundance: -; CDR3aa: CASSLEASGIGEQFF; CDR3nt: TGTGCCAGCAGCTTAGAGGCTAGCGGGATCGGTGAGCAGTTCTTC
j_gene: TRBJ2-1; len: 15; d_gene: TRBD2; v_gene: TRBV9; abundance: -; CDR3aa: CASSVDIAGGFEQFF; CDR3nt: TGTGCCAGCAGCGTAGACATAGCGGGAGGTTTTGAGCAGTTCTTC
j_gene: TRBJ2-2; len: 16; d_gene: TRBD1; v_gene: TRBV4-3; abundance: few; CDR3aa: CASSQIGDRAPGELFF; CDR3nt: TGCGCCAGCAGCCAGATAGGGGACAGGGCCCCCGGGGAGCTGTTTTTT
j_gene: TRBJ2-5; len: 15; d_gene: -; v_gene: TRBV7-7; abundance: -; CDR3aa: CASSLSGGDQETQYF; CDR3nt: TGTGCCAGCAGCCTTTCCGGGGGTGACCAAGAGACCCAGTACTTC
j_gene: TRBJ1-4; len: 14; d_gene: -; v_gene: TRBV2; abundance: few; CDR3aa: CASSEGTRGEKLFF; CDR3nt: TGTGCCAGCAGTGAGGGCACTAGGGGGGAAAAACTGTTTTTT
j_gene: TRBJ1-1; len: 15; d_gene: TRBD1; v_gene: TRBV9; abundance: -; CDR3aa: CASSVADRGGTEAFF; CDR3nt: TGTGCCAGCAGCGTAGCTGACAGGGGAGGCACTGAAGCTTTCTTT
j_gene: TRBJ2-2; len: 16; d_gene: -; v_gene: TRBV28; abundance: -; CDR3aa: CASSLLGQSDTGELFF; CDR3nt: TGTGCCAGCAGTTTATTGGGCCAGTCTGACACCGGGGAGCTGTTTTTT
j_gene: TRBJ2-1; len: 11; d_gene: -; v_gene: TRBV20-1; abundance: -; CDR3aa: CSARDRGGGFF; CDR3nt: TGCAGTGCTAGAGATAGAGGGGGGGGGTTCTTC
j_gene: TRBJ2-7; len: 12; d_gene: -; v_gene: TRBV28; abundance: -; CDR3aa: CASNRDAYEQYF; CDR3nt: TGTGCCAGCAACAGGGATGCCTACGAGCAGTACTTC
j_gene: TRBJ2-1; len: 19; d_gene: TRBD2; v_gene: TRBV4-1; abundance: -; CDR3aa: CASSQERGLAGGGPNEQFF; CDR3nt: TGCGCCAGCAGCCAAGAAAGGGGTCTAGCGGGAGGAGGTCCGAATGAGCAGTTCTTC